Sequencing of this TCR beta chain was carried out in a study of shared clonotypes between healthy human individuals (dated by TCRdb to between 2020 and 2021). With respect to the entire study: A few men and two women, aged 18 to 49 years, made up the cohort. To increase sequencing depth and limit assay-specific biases, TCR repertoire library preparation and sequencing were carried out by different laboratories using diverse techniques. Blood TCR repertoires of five healthy adults were deeply sequenced to estimate repertoire size and the extent of clonotype sharing between individuals. Per donor, leukapheresis produced somewhere between about 0.94 and 9 billion PBMCs. For each donor, three plates each were used for CD4 naive and CD4 memory, two plates were used for CD8 naive, and one plate was used for CD8 memory. Here is what the overall study found, with its caveats: Naive subsets generally had larger estimated clonotype richness than memory subsets did. Higher generation probabilities were observed for clonotypes shared by all four sorted-subset donors than for non-shared clonotypes. Incomplete sequencing was indicated by rarefaction of sorted-subset datasets, despite the large sequencing depth. Because the study included only a small number of donors, the genetic and exposure-history diversity represented was limited. Pairwise subsampling indicated that sequencing depth was expected to affect the degree of clonotype sharing among donors. Sampling was limited to blood, and TCR repertoires in tissue likely differ from TCR repertoires in blood. When a few donors were compared, the shared fraction of clonotypes was about 5% for naive CD4, over 3% for naive CD8, 2.3% for memory CD4, and roughly 0.43% for memory CD8.

The donors were healthy, HIV-negative adults who had no recently reported acute infections or vaccinations. All donors were Caucasian adults living in Nashville, Tennessee, USA. CD4+ T cells were enriched by magnetic negative selection, after which naive cells were positively selected on CD45RA and the negative fraction was taken as the memory subset. Blood was obtained by leukapheresis, after which PBMCs were separated by Ficoll-Histopaque density gradient centrifugation and cryopreserved in liquid nitrogen vapor phase. Analytical flow cytometry was used to check the purity and quantity of every magnetically sorted T cell population. Each sorted fraction had its genomic DNA isolated and then quantified by UV absorbance on a Nanodrop 2000c. As regards this clone: No antigen is known for it. No base-level quality is on record; no much larger clone is a single base apart.

TCR CDR3 regions were amplified from genomic DNA by multiplex PCR using the deep immunoSEQ assay. Extracted genomic DNA from each cell subset was spread evenly across all wells of several immunoSEQ 96-well plates, with each plate serving as a replicate. For sorted subsets, approximately 200 ng of genomic DNA, equivalent to around 29,000 T cell genomes, went into each replicate PCR. Purified libraries were measured with a Qubit 3.0 fluorometer, size-checked on a Bioanalyzer 2100, and measured again with the KAPA Library Quantification kit. A separate single-read 150-cycle Illumina NextSeq 550 flow cell was used to sequence each immunoSEQ 96-well plate. The paper's data handling went like this. Because only junctional sequences without quality scores were contained in the immunoSEQ output, filtering matching that applied to full-length reads could not be performed. Sequences were annotated with PyIR, a Python wrapper for IgBLAST v1.9, using IMGT germline references to assign V/J genes and CDR3. Reads were filtered out if the reads had weak V/J assignments (E-value above 1e-6), no CDR3, stop codons, out-of-frame junctions, or ambiguous translated residues. V3J clonotypes were defined by identical inferred V gene, J gene, and CDR3 amino acid sequence. The percentage overlap between two repertoires was calculated by dividing the number of shared unique clonotypes by the size of the smaller repertoire. Repertoire richness was assessed with RTK rarefaction, the Chao1 estimator, and Recon v2.1 estimates of unobserved clonotypes. OLGA was used to compute generation probabilities for all TCRbeta clonotypes that the gDNA method yielded from a few donors. The clones in this table, taken by TCRdb from immuneACCESS, are in-frame only. Not every clone is retained; where verified, under half of the shortfall comes from an unresolved V gene, and the cause of the rest is unknown. V and J calls and clone size are as listed in that table; D and trimming were resolved from the DNA. The sample contains about 1.5 million clones, roughly 96% of them found a single time. The ten most abundant clones make up 0.95% to 1.5% of the sample.

Its CDR3 holds 17 amino acids, cysteine through phenylalanine. Kept here is only the CDR3 DNA, which spans 51 bases and is read in frame from base 1. The junction shows trimming of 3 bases on V and 4 bases on J, and the gene matches do not reach 7 bases of it. CDR1 and CDR2 (SGHTA, FQGNSA) derive from the germline V gene. The receptor chain draws on TRBV7-2 and TRBJ2-2, and TRBD2 matches 11 of the central bases. The sequenced sample was naive CD4+ T cells sorted from blood. Taken with the paper, the label for cell subset or site translates to: CD45RA+ positively selected. The TCR sequence derives from a man aged 25-45 years in good health. The sequence in DNA is TGTGCCAGCAGCTTTTTACCTAGCGGGAGGATCACCGGGGAGCTGTTTTTT. Its protein product is CASSFLPSGRITGELFF.